This is a list of T cell receptor beta chains from one sample in a study of T cell responses to AZD1222 COVID-19 vaccine. The assay was immunoSEQ multiplex PCR, and TCRdb's table has in-frame clones only and misses some. Of some 130,000 clones in the sample, approximately 90% were seen once. The source was peripheral blood, collected on day 0 of AZD1222 vaccination. Source of these receptors: an adult in good health. Each CDR3 is given with its conserved first and last residue. Where a row states a size, it is once, few, many or the class of an expanded clone; other rows omit it.

j_call,v_call,clone_size,cdr3_aa
TRBJ1-4,TRBV25-1,.,CASSVGQGNEKLFF
TRBJ1-5,TRBV7-2,.,CASSFYSNQPQHF
TRBJ1-5,TRBV27,.,CASSPLTGGGNQPQHF
TRBJ2-1,TRBV6-5,.,CASSYVGTDYNEQFF
TRBJ1-6,TRBV7-8,few,CASSFWEGADSPLHF
TRBJ2-5,TRBV10-3,.,CAISEPRLGRARQETQYF
TRBJ2-7,TRBV27,.,CASSSLPYEQYF
TRBJ1-2,TRBV28,once,CATLDRTNYGYTF
TRBJ1-1,TRBV6-5,.,CASSYSIISSGAEAFF
TRBJ2-3,TRBV28,.,CASRKGGSGRTQYF
TRBJ1-3,TRBV10-2,.,CASSESRGYAIYF
TRBJ1-2,TRBV28,few,CASSSGLTGGGYGYTF
TRBJ1-5,TRBV3-1/TRBV3-2,.,CASSQDLGPQHF
TRBJ2-7,TRBV18,.,CASSRGLSLRWDEQYF
TRBJ2-2,TRBV6-5,.,CATRMGGIAGELFF
TRBJ2-2,TRBV7-9,.,CASSVGGADTGELFF
TRBJ2-1,TRBV11-2,.,CASSLFASHNEQFF
TRBJ1-1,TRBV7-8,.,CASSQRQGEGDTEAFF